This T cell receptor beta chain was recorded in a study of Graves' ophthalmopathy and Graves' hyperthyroidism. The wider study: Before any treatment was given, at initial diagnosis, peripheral blood was collected.

Using RNA transcripts, the TCR beta CDR3 regions were amplified. HTBI primers were employed in first-round RT-PCR, then a second-round multiplex PCR followed. MiXCR, run by TCRdb on the multiplex PCR reads, gives a single entry per CDR3 protein. The data hold 150,000 or so distinct CDR3 sequences, with roughly two fifths observed a single time. The V end lost 3 bases, the J end lost 5 bases, and 11 bases lay between the germline ends. CDR1 and CDR2 (germline): MNHEY, SVGAGI. The CDR3 length is 14 residues. Sequenced material: peripheral blood. This TCR derives from a young man with Graves' ophthalmopathy. J is TRBJ1-5 and V is TRBV6-5; D remains unclear. The CDR3 nucleotides read TGTGCCAGCAGTTATCGGAAGTTCGATCAGCCCCAGCATTTT. It encodes CASSYRKFDQPQHF.